These 9 T cell receptor beta chains share one sample of origin, sequenced in a study of blood T cell repertoires in COVID-19 (dated by TCRdb to 2020 to 2022). Receptor amplification or capture employed the immunoSEQ multiplex PCR assay. TCRdb took over this immuneACCESS table, retaining in-frame rearrangements with V and J assigned. Such tables are incomplete; in checked studies, under half of the missing clones stem from an unresolved V gene, and the remainder is unexplained. The sample profile shows more than 400,000 clones; roughly 88% of them were found once. Roughly 3.2% of the sample comes from the top ten. What was sequenced was peripheral blood. The receptors originated from a human donor in a cohort sampled during active COVID-19.

CDR3 amino acids: CASPVRDYGYTF. The CDR3 region has the DNA TGTGCCAGCCCCGTGCGTGACTATGGCTACACCTTC. The chain couples TRBV27 to TRBJ1-2, with D hard to call. The V gene's germline CDR1 is MNHEY and CDR2 SMNVEV (reference sequence). CDR3 length equals 12 residues. Between the trimmed V and J ends, which lost 8 bases and 3 bases, there was a span of 10 bases.

This chain joins TRBV27 and TRBJ1-1; 8 bases map to TRBD1. The CDR3 sequence is 14 residues long. Trimming at V came to 4 bases and at J to 4 bases, leaving 5 bases not matched to a gene. Germline CDR1 and CDR2: MNHEY and SMNVEV (reference sequence). Here the CDR3 DNA reads TGTGCCAGCAGTTCAAACAGGGGGACCACTGAAGCTTTCTTT. Its protein product is CASSSNRGTTEAFF.

This sequence joins TRBV11-2 and TRBJ1-1, with D possibly being TRBD1 (5 bases). The CDR3 contains 12 residues. Germline V gene sequence: CDR1 SGHAT, CDR2 FQNNGV. Trimming removed 5 bases from V and 7 bases from J, with 11 bases in between. CDR3 protein: CASSRQGLEAFF. For the CDR3, the DNA is TGTGCCAGCAGCCGTCAGGGCCTTGAAGCTTTCTTT.

The gene calls are TRBV29-1 and TRBJ1-2; 9 bases map to TRBD1. The V segment lost 8 bases and the J segment 3 bases; nucleotides outside the gene matches: 7. Per the germline V gene, CDR1 is SQVTM and CDR2 is ANQGSEA. CDR3 size: 13 residues. The CDR3 is CSSRDRVDYGYTF. CDR3 coding DNA: TGCAGCTCCCGGGACAGGGTAGACTATGGCTACACCTTC.

This clone was seen only once. The chain has TRBV29-1 and TRBJ1-1; tentative D call: TRBD1 (5 bases). The germline CDR1 and CDR2 sequences are SQVTM and ANQGSEA. The CDR3 consists of 13 residues. V was shortened by 4 bases and J by 1 base, with 10 bases between the two germline ends. The CDR3 DNA follows: TGCAGCGTTGGTTTCACAGGGAACACTGAAGCTTTCTTT. Its translation is CSVGFTGNTEAFF. Using reference TRBV29-1 and TRBJ1-1 for the parts outside the CDR3, the full variable domain is SAVISQKPSRDICQRGTSLTIQCQVDSQVTMMFWYRQQPGQSLTLIATANQGSEATYESGFVIDKFPISRPNLTFSTLTVSNMSPEDSSIYLCSVGFTGNTEAFFGQGTRLTVV.

There are a few counts of this clone. The chain employs TRBV19 and TRBJ1-1; 7 nucleotides agree with TRBD1. The CDR3 is 15 residues long. Germline CDR1 and CDR2: LNHDA and SQIVND (reference sequence). Trimming took 5 bases from V and 3 from J; bases not matched to a gene: 9. CDR3 residues: CASSSTGYSDTEAFF. The CDR3 bases are TGTGCCAGTAGTTCGACAGGGTATTCAGACACTGAAGCTTTCTTT.

The rearrangement links TRBV5-6 to TRBJ2-7; no clear D. Germline-derived CDR1 and CDR2 are SGHDT and YYEEEE. The CDR3 is made up of 12 amino acids. Deletions cut 7 bases from V and 0 bases from J, with 8 bases between. CDR3 residues: CASSPFSYEQYF. The CDR3, as DNA: TGTGCCAGCTCCCCGTTCTCCTACGAGCAGTACTTC.

The chain combines TRBV28 with TRBJ1-5, with 9 bases fitting TRBD1. CDR1 MDHEN and CDR2 SYDVKM come from the germline V gene. The CDR3 sequence is 17 residues long. The V gene end was trimmed by 8 bases and the J gene end by 7 bases; junction bases not matched to a gene: 18. The CDR3 is CASWGRSGGQGSQPQHF. CDR3 bases: TGTGCCAGCTGGGGGCGTTCAGGGGGACAGGGTAGCCAGCCCCAGCATTTT.

The genes are TRBV30 and TRBJ1-1, with 7 bases identical to TRBD1. V shed 3 bases, J shed 9 bases, and the junction held 4 bases outside the gene matches. This CDR3 is 11 amino acids long. The germline V gene encodes CDR1 GTSNPN and CDR2 SVGIG (reference sequence). CDR3 DNA: TGTGCCTGGAGGCCGACAGGGAAAGCTTTCTTT. As protein: CAWRPTGKAFF.